Only a few counts were recorded for the clone carrying this T cell receptor beta chain. This specimen belongs to a study of shared clonotypes between healthy human individuals. Terminally differentiated effector memory CD45RA+ cells were left out of the naive CD8 fraction, which was CD45RO-negative and positively selected for CCR7. There were no recent acute infections or vaccinations among the donors, who were healthy HIV-negative adults. Sequencing was performed with immunoSEQ multiplex PCR; in TCRdb, only in-frame clones are kept and a portion is missing. The data contain over 2 million clones, over 85% of them singletons. The source of this sequence is a man aged 18 to 29 in good health. What was sequenced was naive CD8+ T cells sorted from blood.

The CDR3 region has the DNA TGTGCCAGCAGAGGGGTAGAGACCCAGTACTTC. It specifies CASRGVETQYF. The V and J genes are TRBV25-1 and TRBJ2-5; D possibly corresponds to TRBD1 (5 bases). CDR1 is MGHDK and CDR2 is SYGVNS in the germline V gene. V lost 6 bases to trimming and J lost 4 bases, with 6 bases between them. This CDR3 is 11 amino acids long. The whole variable domain, filled in from reference TRBV25-1 and TRBJ2-5, reads EADIYQTPRYLVIGTGKKITLECSQTMGHDKMYWYQQDPGMELHLIHYSYGVNSTEKGDLSSESTVSRIRTEHFPLTLESARPSHTSQYLCASRGVETQYFGPGTRLLVL.